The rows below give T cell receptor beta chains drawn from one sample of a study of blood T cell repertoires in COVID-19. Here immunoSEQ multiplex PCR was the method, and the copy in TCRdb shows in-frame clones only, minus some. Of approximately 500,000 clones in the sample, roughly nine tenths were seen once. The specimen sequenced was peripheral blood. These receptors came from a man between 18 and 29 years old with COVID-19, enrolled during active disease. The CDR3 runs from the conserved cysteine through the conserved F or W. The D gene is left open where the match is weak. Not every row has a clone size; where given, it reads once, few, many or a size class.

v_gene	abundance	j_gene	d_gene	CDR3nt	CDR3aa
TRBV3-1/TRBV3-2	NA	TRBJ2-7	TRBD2	TGTGCCAGCAGCCCCCGACCCCTACTAGCGGGGATAATTTACGAGCAGTACTTC	CASSPRPLLAGIIYEQYF
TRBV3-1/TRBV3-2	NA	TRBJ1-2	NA	TGTGCCAGCAGCCAAGGTACGGACAGTAGGAACTATGGCTACACCTTC	CASSQGTDSRNYGYTF
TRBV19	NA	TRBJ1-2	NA	TGTGCCAGTAGTAAGTTCAGGGACAAGAACTATGGCTACACCTTC	CASSKFRDKNYGYTF
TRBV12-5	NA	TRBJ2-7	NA	TGTGCTAGCATGACGACAGCCCCCTACGAGCAGTACTTC	CASMTTAPYEQYF
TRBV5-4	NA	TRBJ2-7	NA	TGTGCCAGCAGCTATGGGGGCCTCTCCTACGAGCAGTACTTC	CASSYGGLSYEQYF
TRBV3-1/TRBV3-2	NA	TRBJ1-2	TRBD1	TGTGCCAGCAGCCAAGATCAGGGGGCGGATGGCTACACCTTC	CASSQDQGADGYTF
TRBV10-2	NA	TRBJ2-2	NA	TGCGCCAGCACGTCCCCCGCGGGGCTCACCGGGGAGCTGTTTTTT	CASTSPAGLTGELFF
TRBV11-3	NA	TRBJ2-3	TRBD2	TGTGCCAGCAGCGAACTCGGGCTAGCGGGACCCACAGATACGCAGTATTTT	CASSELGLAGPTDTQYF
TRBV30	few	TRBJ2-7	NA	TGTGCCTGGATAGCCCAAAGCTCCTACGAGCAGTACTTC	CAWIAQSSYEQYF
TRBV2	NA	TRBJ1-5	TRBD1	TGTGCCAGCACCCTCCAGGGGGGCGGGTATAGCAATCAGCCCCAGCATTTT	CASTLQGGGYSNQPQHF
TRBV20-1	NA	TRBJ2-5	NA	TGCAGTGCTAGCCCTATGGAGACCCAGTACTTC	CSASPMETQYF
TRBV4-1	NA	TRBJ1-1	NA	TGCGCCAGCAGCTGGCAGGGCACTGAAGCTTTCTTT	CASSWQGTEAFF
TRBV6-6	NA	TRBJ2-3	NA	TGTGCCAGCAGGTTGGCGGAGTTCACAGATACGCAGTATTTT	CASRLAEFTDTQYF
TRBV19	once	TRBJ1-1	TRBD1	TGTGCCAGCGGGGACAGGGGGGTTCCCGAAGCTTTCTTT	CASGDRGVPEAFF
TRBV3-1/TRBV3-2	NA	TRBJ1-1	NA	TGTGCCAGCAGCCAAGGGAGAAGGACTGAAGCTTTCTTT	CASSQGRRTEAFF
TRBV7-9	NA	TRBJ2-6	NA	TGTGCCAGCAGCTTAGTCGCGGCAGGGTCTGGGGCCAACGTCCTGACTTTC	CASSLVAAGSGANVLTF
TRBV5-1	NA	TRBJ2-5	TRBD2	TGCGCCAGCAGCTTGGCCCCACTAGCGGGGGGGATGCAAGAGACCCAGTACTTC	CASSLAPLAGGMQETQYF
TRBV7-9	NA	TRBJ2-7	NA	TGTGCCAGCAGCTCACCGGGGACTCCCATGGGGCAGTACTTC	CASSSPGTPMGQYF
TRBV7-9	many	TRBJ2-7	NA	TGTGCCAGCGCTACTCCCCGCGGGGCGAATTCCTACGAGCAGTACTTC	CASATPRGANSYEQYF
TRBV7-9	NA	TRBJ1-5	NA	TGTGCCAGCAGCTTACAGGGTCAGCCCCAGCATTTT	CASSLQGQPQHF
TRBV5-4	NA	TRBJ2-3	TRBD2	TGTGCCAGCAGCAGAGGGATACCGGGACTAGCGGGGGGGGTCACAGATACGCAGTATTTT	CASSRGIPGLAGGVTDTQYF
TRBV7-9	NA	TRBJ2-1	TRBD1	TGTGCCAGCAGCCCGGGACAGGGAGGGTACAATGAGCAGTTCTTC	CASSPGQGGYNEQFF
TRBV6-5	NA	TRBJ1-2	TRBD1	TGTGCCAGCAGTTACTCGACAGGGACTAACTATGGCTACACCTTC	CASSYSTGTNYGYTF
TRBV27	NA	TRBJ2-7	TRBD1	TGTGCCAGCAGTTCACGGACAGGGCTTTCCTACGAGCAGTACTTC	CASSSRTGLSYEQYF
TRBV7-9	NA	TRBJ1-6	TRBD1	TGTGCCAGCAGCACCAACAGGGGTTCACCCCTCCACTTT	CASSTNRGSPLHF
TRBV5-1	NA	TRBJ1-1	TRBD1	TGCGCCAGCAGCTTGACCGGGACAGAGAACACTGAAGCTTTCTTT	CASSLTGTENTEAFF
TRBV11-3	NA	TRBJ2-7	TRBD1	TGTGCCAGCAGCGCGATACCGGGACAGGGAAACTACGAGCAGTACTTC	CASSAIPGQGNYEQYF
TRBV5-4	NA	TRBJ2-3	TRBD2	TGTGCCAGCAGCGTCCGACTAGCGGCTAACACAGATACGCAGTATTTT	CASSVRLAANTDTQYF
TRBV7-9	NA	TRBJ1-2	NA	TGTGCCAGCAGCTTAGCGGAGGGTCCTGGCTACACCTTC	CASSLAEGPGYTF